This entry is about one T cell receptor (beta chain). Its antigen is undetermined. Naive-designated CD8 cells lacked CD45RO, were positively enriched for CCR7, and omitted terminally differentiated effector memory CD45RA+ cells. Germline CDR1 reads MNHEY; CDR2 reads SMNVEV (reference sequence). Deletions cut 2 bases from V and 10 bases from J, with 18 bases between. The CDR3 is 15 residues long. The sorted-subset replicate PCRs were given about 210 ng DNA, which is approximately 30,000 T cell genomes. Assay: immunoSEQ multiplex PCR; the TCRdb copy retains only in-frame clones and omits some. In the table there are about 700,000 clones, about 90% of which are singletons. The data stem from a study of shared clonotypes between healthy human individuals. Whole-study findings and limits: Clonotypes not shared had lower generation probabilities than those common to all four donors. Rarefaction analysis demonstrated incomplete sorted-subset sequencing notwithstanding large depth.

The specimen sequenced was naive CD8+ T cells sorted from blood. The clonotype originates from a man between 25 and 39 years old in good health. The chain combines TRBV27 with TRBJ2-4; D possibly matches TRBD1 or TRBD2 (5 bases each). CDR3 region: CASSLMGSGGKIQYF. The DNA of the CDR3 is TGTGCCAGCAGTTTAATGGGTTCTGGGGGAAAGATTCAGTACTTC.